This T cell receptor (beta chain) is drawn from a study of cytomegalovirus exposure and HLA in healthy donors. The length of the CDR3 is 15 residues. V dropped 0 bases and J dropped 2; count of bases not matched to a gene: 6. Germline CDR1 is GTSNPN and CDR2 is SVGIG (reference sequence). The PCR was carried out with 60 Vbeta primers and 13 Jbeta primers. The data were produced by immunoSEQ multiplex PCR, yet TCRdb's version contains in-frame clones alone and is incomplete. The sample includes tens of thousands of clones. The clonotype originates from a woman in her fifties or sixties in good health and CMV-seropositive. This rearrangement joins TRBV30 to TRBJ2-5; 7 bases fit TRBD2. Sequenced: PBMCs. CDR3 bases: TGTGCCTGGAGTGTACTGAGCGGGGCACAAGAGACCCAGTACTTC. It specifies CAWSVLSGAQETQYF.